These T cell receptor beta chains were read from a single sample in a study of T cells after posttransplantation cyclophosphamide. Measured with immunoSEQ multiplex PCR; TCRdb has only the in-frame clones, and not every one. The data contain about 43,000 clones, around 90% of them seen just once; the ten biggest clones take up about 2.5%. Sequencing was performed on PBMCs, taken around 58 days after allogeneic stem cell transplant with posttransplant cyclophosphamide. These receptors all come from a male patient aged 60 to 75 who received an allogeneic stem cell transplant from a related donor and was CMV-positive. The graft donor may have given rise to some T cells. Each CDR3 is given with its conserved first and last residue. The order of the fields is J gene, V gene, clone size, D gene, CDR3 DNA, CDR3 protein. A D gene is named only where the DNA matches it firmly. Clone size is shown for a subset of rows, as once, few, many or a class of expanded clone.

j_gene: TRBJ1-6; v_gene: TRBV7-8; abundance: -; d_gene: -; CDR3nt: TGTGCCAGCAGGCGGAATAATTCACCCCTCCACTTT; CDR3aa: CASRRNNSPLHF
j_gene: TRBJ2-1; v_gene: TRBV7-6; abundance: -; d_gene: -; CDR3nt: TGTGCCAGCAGCCCTGTGACTAGAGGGGATTTGAATGAGCAGTTCTTC; CDR3aa: CASSPVTRGDLNEQFF
j_gene: TRBJ1-5; v_gene: TRBV30; abundance: -; d_gene: TRBD1; CDR3nt: TGTGCCTGGAGTGTACGACAGGGGAATCAGCCCCAGCATTTT; CDR3aa: CAWSVRQGNQPQHF
j_gene: TRBJ1-1; v_gene: TRBV5-1; abundance: -; d_gene: -; CDR3nt: TGCGCCAGCAAGGGGGTAGTCGGCCTAAACACTGAAGCTTTCTTT; CDR3aa: CASKGVVGLNTEAFF
j_gene: TRBJ1-5; v_gene: TRBV18; abundance: once; d_gene: -; CDR3nt: TGTGCCAGCTCACCGTCAGACAATCAGCCCCAGCATTTT; CDR3aa: CASSPSDNQPQHF
j_gene: TRBJ1-6; v_gene: TRBV19; abundance: -; d_gene: TRBD1; CDR3nt: TGTGCCAGTAGTCCACAGGGGGAGAATTCACCCCTCCACTTT; CDR3aa: CASSPQGENSPLHF
j_gene: TRBJ2-7; v_gene: TRBV7-9; abundance: -; d_gene: -; CDR3nt: TGTGCCAGCAGCTTAAACGGCTACGAGCAGTACTTC; CDR3aa: CASSLNGYEQYF
j_gene: TRBJ2-2; v_gene: TRBV29-1; abundance: once; d_gene: -; CDR3nt: TGCAGCGTTGACTCGAACACCGGGGAGCTGTTTTTT; CDR3aa: CSVDSNTGELFF
j_gene: TRBJ2-2; v_gene: TRBV5-1; abundance: -; d_gene: -; CDR3nt: TGCGCCAGCAGCCAACCCGGGGGAAAAACCGGGGAGCTGTTTTTT; CDR3aa: CASSQPGGKTGELFF
j_gene: TRBJ2-2; v_gene: TRBV7-9; abundance: once; d_gene: -; CDR3nt: TGTGCCAGCAGAGGAACAGGGGGGGACACCGGGGAGCTGTTTTTT; CDR3aa: CASRGTGGDTGELFF
j_gene: TRBJ2-7; v_gene: TRBV6-5; abundance: few; d_gene: -; CDR3nt: TGTGCCAGCAGGCCGCAGGCGGGCTGGTACGAGCAGTACTTC; CDR3aa: CASRPQAGWYEQYF
j_gene: TRBJ1-3; v_gene: TRBV5-1; abundance: -; d_gene: TRBD1; CDR3nt: TGCGCCAGCAGCGTGACAGGGACCACTGGAAACACCATATATTTT; CDR3aa: CASSVTGTTGNTIYF
j_gene: TRBJ1-3; v_gene: TRBV5-1; abundance: -; d_gene: -; CDR3nt: TGCGCCAGCAGCTTGGGTCCCAGCTCTGGAAACACCATATATTTT; CDR3aa: CASSLGPSSGNTIYF
j_gene: TRBJ2-7; v_gene: TRBV7-2; abundance: -; d_gene: -; CDR3nt: TGTGCCAGCAGCCTGGGGGGTGTTGGAGTTCTGGGCTACGAGCAGTACTTC; CDR3aa: CASSLGGVGVLGYEQYF
j_gene: TRBJ2-7; v_gene: TRBV7-9; abundance: -; d_gene: TRBD2; CDR3nt: TGTGCCAGCAGCTTAGCTACTAGCGGGAGCTACGAGCAGTACTTC; CDR3aa: CASSLATSGSYEQYF
j_gene: TRBJ1-5; v_gene: TRBV2; abundance: -; d_gene: -; CDR3nt: TGTGCCAGCAGTCCGGTGGCGGGGAGCAATCAGCCCCAGCATTTT; CDR3aa: CASSPVAGSNQPQHF